This entry lists 14 T cell receptor beta chains sequenced from one sample in a study of CD8 T cells in Susac syndrome. RNA, at roughly 0.45 to 1 ug, was reverse transcribed with random hexamers. MiXCR was run by TCRdb on the immunoSEQ multiplex PCR reads, yielding one entry per CDR3 protein. The sample lists tens of thousands of distinct CDR3 sequences; about 93% were seen once. Sequencing input: CD4+ T cells from PBMCs. Receptors originate from a human donor with Susac syndrome.

The chain has TRBV20-1 and TRBJ2-7; 12 nucleotides line up with TRBD2. Germline V CDR1 and CDR2: DFQATT, SNEGSKA (reference sequence). The CDR3 is 14 residues long. V shed 6 bases, J shed 2 bases, and the junction held 5 bases outside the gene matches. CDR3 bases: TGCAGTGCCGCACTAGCGGGGGGCCCCTACGAGCAGTACTTC. Encoded protein: CSAALAGGPYEQYF.

The chain uses TRBV29-1 and TRBJ2-5, with D unresolved. CDR1 and CDR2 (germline): SQVTM, ANQGSEA. The CDR3 is 13 amino acids. V was clipped by 7 bases and J by 2 bases, with 14 bases between them. CDR3 sequence (DNA): TGCAGCGCCGATCCAGGAGCACAAGAGACCCAGTACTTC. Its translation is CSADPGAQETQYF.

This clonotype showed up just once. The chain links TRBV10-3 to TRBJ1-1, with unresolved D. Germline CDR1 ENHRY, CDR2 SYGVKD. V was pared by 10 bases and J by 1 base, with 10 bases between. The CDR3 is 12 amino acids. The chain's CDR3 is CATIRENTEAFF. The CDR3 region has the DNA TGTGCCACCATACGGGAGAACACTGAAGCTTTCTTT.

The CDR3 spells CSVDPAYEQYF. CDR3 DNA sequence: TGCAGCGTTGATCCCGCCTACGAGCAGTACTTC. The chain has TRBV29-1 and TRBJ2-7; D unresolved. The length of the CDR3 is 11 residues. With 3 bases removed from V and 2 bases from J, the gap between germline ends came to 5 bases. In germline, CDR1 is SQVTM, CDR2 ANQGSEA.

The chain carries TRBV3-1 and TRBJ1-1, with unresolved D. This CDR3 spans 15 amino acids. The germline V and J ends were trimmed by 4 bases and 5 bases, with 17 bases remaining between them. Germline CDR1 reads LGHDT; CDR2 reads YNNKEL (reference sequence). The DNA of the CDR3 is TGTGCCAGCAGCCCATCGAAGGGAGGGTTGACTGAAGCTTTCTTT. Protein product: CASSPSKGGLTEAFF.

The rearrangement links TRBV2 to TRBJ1-2; TRBD1 agrees at 10 bases. After removal of 10 bases from V and 3 bases from J, the junction contained 8 bases not matched to a gene. Germline CDR1 SNHLY, CDR2 FYNNEI. CDR3 size: 14 residues. CDR3 sequence reads: CATTRTGGDYGYTF. The CDR3 bases are TGTGCCACCACTCGGACAGGGGGGGACTATGGCTACACCTTC.

The rearrangement links TRBV7-9 to TRBJ2-5; D is unresolved. The V gene lost 2 bases and the J gene lost 2 bases, with 6 bases spanning the gap. CDR1 is SEHNR and CDR2 is FQNEAQ in the germline V gene (reference sequence). This CDR3 is built from 13 residues. The CDR3 reads CASSLNPQETQYF. CDR3 nucleotides: TGTGCCAGCAGCTTAAACCCGCAAGAGACCCAGTACTTC.

The chain joins TRBV9 to TRBJ1-6; D unclear. V lost 3 bases to trimming and J lost 7 bases, with 8 bases between them. Germline values: CDR1 SGDLS, CDR2 YYNGEE. The CDR3 covers 13 residues. DNA for the CDR3: TGTGCCAGCAGCGCTTCGGAGAATTCACCCCTCCACTTT. It translates to CASSASENSPLHF.

The chain has TRBV7-9 and TRBJ1-3; TRBD1 is a possible D gene (6 bases). Germline loops: CDR1 SEHNR, CDR2 FQNEAQ (reference sequence). The V and J ends lost 5 bases and 0 bases respectively, with 14 bases between them. CDR3 length: 16 amino acids. CDR3 residues: CASSAGDASSGNTIYF. The CDR3 coding sequence is TGTGCCAGCAGCGCAGGGGACGCGAGCTCTGGAAACACCATATATTTT.

The J gene is TRBJ1-6, the V gene TRBV14; maybe TRBD1 (5 bases). The CDR3 contains 15 residues. V lost 0 bases and J 10 bases, leaving 13 bases between the germline ends. The germline V gene encodes CDR1 SGHDN and CDR2 FVKESK. The CDR3 is CASSQDPQGRSPLHF. In DNA, the CDR3 is TGTGCCAGCAGCCAAGACCCCCAGGGAAGATCACCCCTCCACTTT. Full variable domain (outside the CDR3, taken from reference TRBV14 and TRBJ1-6): EAGVTQFPSHSVIEKGQTVTLRCDPISGHDNLYWYRRVMGKEIKFLLHFVKESKQDESGMPNNRFLAERTGGTYSTLKVQPAELEDSGVYFCASSQDPQGRSPLHFGNGTRLTVT.

The V and J genes are TRBV11-1 and TRBJ2-2; D ambiguous. This CDR3 is 15 amino acids long. Looked up from germline, CDR1 is SGHAT and CDR2 is FQDESV (reference sequence). Between the trimmed V and J ends, which lost 2 bases and 1 base, there was a span of 8 bases. The CDR3 bases are TGTGCCAGCAGCTTAAGTCCCCGGAACACCGGGGAGCTGTTTTTT. It yields the protein CASSLSPRNTGELFF.

J is TRBJ2-6 and V is TRBV7-9, with D uncertain. Germline V gene data show CDR1 as SEHNR and CDR2 as FQNEAQ (reference sequence). The CDR3 loop spans 18 amino acids. V gave up 4 bases and J gave up 1 base, with 17 bases separating them. Here the CDR3 reads CASSSRPSVESGANVLTF. DNA for the CDR3: TGTGCCAGCAGCTCAAGACCCAGCGTTGAATCTGGGGCCAACGTCCTGACTTTC.

The chain links TRBV30 to TRBJ2-5; TRBD2 matches at 10 bases. This CDR3 region has 13 residues. Germline V gives CDR1 GTSNPN, CDR2 SVGIG (reference sequence). The ends lost 4 bases at V and 3 bases at J; junction bases unmatched: 2. CDR3 nucleotides: TGTGCCTGGACCAGCGGGGGGGAAGAGACCCAGTACTTC. This codes for CAWTSGGEETQYF.

This sequence joins TRBV6-5 and TRBJ1-2; D uncertain. The CDR3 spans 14 residues. V was shortened by 0 bases and J by 4 bases, with 9 bases between the two germline ends. Per the germline V gene, CDR1 is MNHEY and CDR2 is SVGAGI. The CDR3 region is CASSYSGGTYGYTF. The CDR3 DNA reads as TGTGCCAGCAGTTACTCCGGCGGAACCTATGGCTACACCTTC.